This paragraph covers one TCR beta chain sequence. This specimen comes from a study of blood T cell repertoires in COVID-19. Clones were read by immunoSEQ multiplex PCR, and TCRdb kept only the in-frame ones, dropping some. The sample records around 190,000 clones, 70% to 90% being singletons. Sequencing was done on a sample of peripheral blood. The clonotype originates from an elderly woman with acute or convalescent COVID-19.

The CDR3 here is CASSAGTGDQPQHF. Here the CDR3 DNA reads TGTGCCAGCTCAGCTGGGACAGGGGATCAGCCCCAGCATTTT. The rearrangement links TRBV18 to TRBJ1-5; TRBD1 aligns across 10 bases. This CDR3 spans 14 amino acids. CDR1 is KGHSH, CDR2 LQKENI, per germline. Unmatched junction bases numbered 3, after V lost 5 bases and J lost 5 bases.